This T cell receptor beta chain stems from a study of blood T cells in healthy people across ages. Sample-barcoded 5' priming and a J-beta primer mix drove a second PCR of about 7 to 11 cycles. MiXCR was run by TCRdb on the 5' RACE reads, yielding one entry per CDR3 protein. The sample shows 1.5 million to 2 million distinct CDR3 sequences, 30% to 40% of them seen only once. This clonotype has more than one count but fewer than ten. Mismatch with germline at one junction end may stem from a read error. The germline V gene encodes CDR1 SGHRS and CDR2 YFSETQ. CDR3 length: 15 residues. This chain joins TRBV5-1 and TRBJ2-2, with D tentatively TRBD2 (6 bases). Sequencing was done on a sample of blood. The clonotype comes from a woman aged 25 to 45 in good health. CDR3 DNA: TGTGCCAGCAGCCTCAGCCAGGGAGGCACCGGGGAGCTGTTTTTT. Translated: CASSLSQGGTGELFF. Full variable domain (missing parts from reference TRBV5-1 and TRBJ2-2): KAGVTQTPRYLIKTRGQQVTLSCSPISGHRSVSWYQQTPGQGLQFLFEYFSETQRNKGNFPGRFSGRQFSNSRSEMNVSTLELGDSALYLCASSLSQGGTGELFFGEGSRLTVL.